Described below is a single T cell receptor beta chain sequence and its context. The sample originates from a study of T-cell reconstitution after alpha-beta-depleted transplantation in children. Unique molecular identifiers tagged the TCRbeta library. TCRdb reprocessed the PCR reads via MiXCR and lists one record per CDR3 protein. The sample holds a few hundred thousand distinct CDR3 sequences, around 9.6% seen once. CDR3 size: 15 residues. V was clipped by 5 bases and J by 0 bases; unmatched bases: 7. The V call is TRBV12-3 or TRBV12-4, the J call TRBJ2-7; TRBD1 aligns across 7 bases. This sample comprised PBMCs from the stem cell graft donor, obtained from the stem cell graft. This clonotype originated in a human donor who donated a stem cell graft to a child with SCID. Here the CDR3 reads CASSPDRFPSYEQYF. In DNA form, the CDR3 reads TGTGCCAGCAGTCCGGACAGGTTCCCCTCCTACGAGCAGTACTTC.